The 31 T cell receptor beta chains below come from one sample, sequenced in a study of beta chain features in type 1 diabetes (dated by TCRdb to 2016 to 2018). Libraries were built with the immunoSEQ multiplex PCR assay. All of the isolated RNA was reverse transcribed with the High Capacity cDNA Reverse Transcription Kit, so expressed TCRB transcripts were sequenced. In its TCRdb copy, this immuneACCESS table keeps in-frame sequences only and misses some clones. Where compared with another copy, unresolved V genes explain less than half of these, and the others have no known cause. The sample table contains roughly 150,000 clones; only one count was recorded for approximately 8.7% of them. 0.65% to 0.9% of the sample comes from the top ten. Points the paper makes about the study in general: Type 1 diabetes patients showed a moderate but significant shortening of TCRB CDR3 length in all four CD4+ subsets.

No antigen has been identified for these receptors. The specimen was central memory CD4+ T cells from blood. All receptors come from a woman aged 30 to 39 with type 1 diabetes.

The V call is TRBV5-6, the J call TRBJ2-2, with D possibly being TRBD1 (5 bases). CDR1 is SGHDT and CDR2 is YYEEEE in the germline V gene. V lost 1 base and J lost 4, with 11 bases in between. The CDR3 is 15 residues long. The CDR3 sequence: CASSLRRVITGELFF. The CDR3, as DNA: TGTGCCAGCAGCTTGCGCAGGGTTATCACCGGGGAGCTGTTTTTT.

This clone has a handful of counts. V usage is TRBV5-1 and J usage is TRBJ2-7; 10 positions agree with TRBD1. After removal of 4 bases from V and 4 bases from J, the junction contained 11 bases not matched to a gene. Germline values: CDR1 SGHRS, CDR2 YFSETQ. The CDR3 is made up of 16 amino acids. The CDR3 loop is CASSTGTGALLYEQYF. The CDR3 DNA reads TGCGCCAGCAGCACCGGGACAGGGGCCCTACTGTACGAGCAGTACTTC. The whole variable domain, remainder taken from reference TRBV5-1 and TRBJ2-7, is KAGVTQTPRYLIKTRGQQVTLSCSPISGHRSVSWYQQTPGQGLQFLFEYFSETQRNKGNFPGRFSGRQFSNSRSEMNVSTLELGDSALYLCASSTGTGALLYEQYFGPGTRLTVT.

The table lists this clone with a few counts. The chain combines TRBV18 with TRBJ2-6; D call uncertain. The CDR3 length is 16 residues. Germline loops: CDR1 KGHSH, CDR2 LQKENI. Trimming shortened V by 3 bases and J by 7 bases, and 16 bases separated the two germline ends. CDR3 in amino acids: CASSPLVGMAANVLTF. The CDR3 coding sequence is TGTGCCAGCTCACCTCTTGTGGGCATGGCTGCCAACGTCCTGACTTTC.

Many counts were recorded for this clone. The chain couples TRBV18 to TRBJ1-1; no clear D gene. Germline CDR1 KGHSH, CDR2 LQKENI. CDR3 length equals 13 residues. The V end was cut by 3 bases, the J end by 1 base, with 6 bases between. The CDR3 here is CASSPFGNTEAFF. The CDR3 DNA is TGTGCCAGCTCACCGTTCGGGAACACTGAAGCTTTCTTT.

This clone was counted only a few times. The V call is TRBV30, the J call TRBJ2-3, with a weak D call TRBD2 (6 bases). CDR1 is GTSNPN, CDR2 SVGIG, per germline (reference sequence). The CDR3 is made up of 13 amino acids. As DNA, the CDR3 is TGTGCGAGGAGGGGCCTTGGAACAGATACGCAGTATTTT. Translation gives CARRGLGTDTQYF.

The chain carries TRBV5-1 and TRBJ1-1; TRBD1 matches 8 bases. The CDR3 spans 13 residues. Germline loops: CDR1 SGHRS, CDR2 YFSETQ. Unmatched junction bases numbered 0, after V lost 1 base and J lost 4 bases. The CDR3 nucleotides read TGCGCCAGCAGCTTGACAGGGGGCACTGAAGCTTTCTTT. As protein: CASSLTGGTEAFF.

This clone was counted between two and nine times. The chain carries TRBV18 and TRBJ2-3; no reliable D call. The CDR3 is made up of 11 amino acids. Per germline, CDR1 KGHSH and CDR2 LQKENI. V gave up 3 bases and J gave up 5 bases, with 3 bases separating them. The CDR3 bases are TGTGCCAGCTCACCTAAAGATACGCAGTATTTT. It translates to CASSPKDTQYF.

The rearrangement links TRBV6-5 to TRBJ2-1; 7 positions agree with TRBD2. The V gene's germline CDR1 is MNHEY and CDR2 SVGAGI. V lost 9 bases to trimming and J lost 4 bases; unmatched junction nucleotides: 6. This CDR3 region has 13 residues. The CDR3 here is CASEKREYNEQFF. The CDR3 DNA is TGTGCCAGTGAGAAGCGGGAATACAATGAGCAGTTCTTC.

The J gene is TRBJ1-2, the V gene TRBV19; TRBD1 matches at 9 bases. CDR1 is LNHDA and CDR2 is SQIVND in the germline V gene (reference sequence). The CDR3 consists of 12 residues. V shed 5 bases, J shed 5 bases, and the junction held 0 bases outside the gene matches. CDR3 sequence reads: CASSGQGYGYTF. The CDR3 region has the DNA TGTGCCAGTAGTGGACAGGGGTATGGCTACACCTTC.

In this sample, this clone turned up a few times. The chain couples TRBV16 to TRBJ1-5; 7 nucleotides align to TRBD1. Looked up from germline, CDR1 is KGHSY and CDR2 is FQNENV. This CDR3 spans 15 amino acids. V gave up 2 bases and J gave up 5 bases; unmatched junction bases: 6. The CDR3 DNA reads TGTGCCAGCAGCCAAGTATACAGGGGTTATCAGCCCCAGCATTTT. It translates to CASSQVYRGYQPQHF.

V gene TRBV2 combines with J gene TRBJ2-6; perhaps TRBD1 as D (7 bases). The length of the CDR3 is 15 residues. The germline V gene has CDR1 SNHLY and CDR2 FYNNEI. The V end was cut by 2 bases, the J end by 4 bases, with 9 bases between. The CDR3 sequence is CASSEQGGGANVLTF. The CDR3 DNA is TGTGCCAGCAGTGAACAGGGGGGAGGGGCCAACGTCCTGACTTTC.

The genes are TRBV23-1 and TRBJ2-1; 10 nucleotides match TRBD1. TRBV23-1 has ORF status, its function being uncertain. The CDR3 is 15 residues long. After removal of 0 bases from V and 6 bases from J, the junction contained 2 bases not matched to a gene. The CDR3 coding sequence is TGCGCCAGCAGTCAATCGGGACAGGGGCCCAATGAGCAGTTCTTC. Protein: CASSQSGQGPNEQFF.

This clone was detected only a few times. This rearrangement joins TRBV30 to TRBJ2-2; 8 positions match TRBD1. This CDR3 spans 14 amino acids. V lost 3 bases, J lost 2 bases, and 2 bases stayed unmatched. Per germline, CDR1 GTSNPN and CDR2 SVGIG (reference sequence). The CDR3 nucleotides are TGTGCCTGGAGGGACAGGGCAAACACCGGGGAGCTGTTTTTT. This sequence encodes CAWRDRANTGELFF. The complete variable domain, with remaining parts taken from reference TRBV30 and TRBJ2-2, reads SQTIHQWPATLVQPVGSPLSLECTVEGTSNPNLYWYRQAAGRGLQLLFYSVGIGQISSEVPQNLSASRPQDRQFILSSKKLLLSDSGFYLCAWRDRANTGELFFGEGSRLTVL.

This rearrangement joins TRBV6-5 to TRBJ1-2; 8 bases agree with TRBD1. CDR1 and CDR2 from the germline V gene are MNHEY and SVGAGI. This CDR3 region has 14 residues. V lost 8 bases, J lost 4 bases, and 9 bases stayed unmatched. The CDR3 sequence is CASVQGALGYGYTF. In DNA form, the CDR3 reads TGTGCCAGCGTTCAGGGGGCGCTTGGCTATGGCTACACCTTC.

The gene calls are TRBV7-9 and TRBJ2-7; 8 positions agree with TRBD1. CDR3 length: 14 residues. Unmatched junction bases numbered 6, after V lost 5 bases and J lost 3 bases. Per the germline V gene, CDR1 is SEHNR and CDR2 is FQNEAQ (reference sequence). The CDR3 nucleotides read TGTGCCAGCAGCCCCGGGACAGGACGCTACGAGCAGTACTTC. It encodes CASSPGTGRYEQYF.

The V call is TRBV6-6, the J call TRBJ2-3; 9 nucleotides align to TRBD1. Germline CDR1 is MNHNY and CDR2 is SVGAGI (reference sequence). Trimming at V came to 5 bases and at J to 3 bases, leaving 6 bases not matched to a gene. The CDR3 is made up of 15 amino acids. CDR3: CASSDYGQGTDTQYF. CDR3 DNA: TGTGCCAGCAGTGATTACGGACAGGGGACAGATACGCAGTATTTT.

This clone was counted between two and nine times. The CDR3 DNA reads TGTGCCAGTAGTGAGGGAAGCGGGGCCAACGTCCTGACTTTC. Its translation is CASSEGSGANVLTF. The genes are TRBV19 and TRBJ2-6, with D perhaps matching TRBD2 (5 bases). Trimming removed 5 bases from V and 4 bases from J, with 9 bases in between. This CDR3 region has 14 residues. Germline assignment: CDR1 LNHDA and CDR2 SQIVND (reference sequence).

This clone was counted between two and nine times. This chain uses TRBV15 with TRBJ2-5; 9 nucleotides align to TRBD2. The end of the DNA is better explained by TRBJ2-7, so the J call may be wrong. Germline V lookup: CDR1 LNHNV, CDR2 YYDKDF (reference sequence). This CDR3 is 18 amino acids long. The chain's CDR3 is CATSRDRASGASSYEQYF. Here the CDR3 DNA reads TGTGCCACCAGCAGAGATCGGGCTAGCGGGGCAAGCTCCTACGAGCAGTACTTC.

The V and J genes are TRBV19 and TRBJ2-2, with 9 bases lining up with TRBD2. CDR1 is LNHDA, CDR2 SQIVND, per germline (reference sequence). The CDR3 is 15 amino acids. Trimming removed 1 base from V and 7 bases from J; junction bases left unmatched: 4. DNA for the CDR3: TGTGCCAGTAGTATAGTTATAGCGGGAGTCGGGGAGCTGTTTTTT. Translation: CASSIVIAGVGELFF.

The table lists this clone with a few counts. V gene TRBV30 combines with J gene TRBJ1-4; D not certain. In germline, CDR1 is GTSNPN, CDR2 SVGIG (reference sequence). The CDR3 loop spans 13 amino acids. Trimming removed 3 bases at V and 6 bases at J, with 11 bases between. Here the CDR3 DNA reads TGTGCCTGGAGAGCCCCGTCCCATGAAAAACTGTTTTTT. It is translated as CAWRAPSHEKLFF.

CDR3 DNA sequence: TGCGCCAGCAGCTTGGGACTTCTGAACACTGAAGCTTTCTTT. Amino acids: CASSLGLLNTEAFF. The rearrangement uses TRBV5-1 and TRBJ1-1; no clear D gene. Germline lookup yields CDR1 SGHRS and CDR2 YFSETQ. The V and J ends lost 0 bases and 0 bases respectively, with 6 bases between them. CDR3 length equals 14 residues.

This clone was detected a few times. The chain carries TRBV19 and TRBJ1-2; 7 bases are shared with TRBD1. The trim removed 5 bases at V and 5 bases at J, leaving 8 bases unmatched. The germline V gene has CDR1 LNHDA and CDR2 SQIVND (reference sequence). This CDR3 is built from 14 residues. CDR3 sequence: CASSALGQLYGYTF. The CDR3 coding sequence is TGTGCCAGTAGTGCCCTGGGACAGCTATATGGCTACACCTTC.

This chain uses TRBV5-1 with TRBJ2-7, with 8 positions matching TRBD1. Germline CDR1 reads SGHRS; CDR2 reads YFSETQ. V was clipped by 4 bases and J by 5 bases; unmatched bases: 8. CDR3 length: 14 amino acids. The DNA for the CDR3 is TGCGCCAGCAGCCGGTTGGGACAGGACGACGAGCAGTACTTC. This encodes CASSRLGQDDEQYF.

This sequence joins TRBV28 and TRBJ1-1, with D possibly matching TRBD1 (6 bases). CDR3 length: 14 amino acids. The V end was cut by 7 bases, the J end by 5 bases, with 17 bases between. Germline V gene data show CDR1 as MDHEN and CDR2 as SYDVKM. In DNA form, the CDR3 reads TGTGCCAGCATCCACCCGGGAGGGGGTACTGAAGCTTTCTTT. The encoded protein is CASIHPGGGTEAFF.

The J gene is TRBJ2-7, the V gene TRBV28; weak D call: TRBD2 (5 bases). The CDR3 consists of 13 residues. V was trimmed by 1 base and J by 11 bases, leaving 15 bases between them. Germline V CDR1 and CDR2: MDHEN, SYDVKM. CDR3: CASSLSFESGEYF. The CDR3 DNA sequence: TGTGCCAGCAGTTTATCCTTCGAGTCCGGGGAGTACTTC.

A few counts support this clone. CDR3 coding DNA: TGTGCCTGGAGTCACGGGGTGGGGACTGAAGCTTTCTTT. This encodes CAWSHGVGTEAFF. This chain links TRBV30 with TRBJ1-1; the D is unclear. Germline values: CDR1 GTSNPN, CDR2 SVGIG (reference sequence). V lost 2 bases, J lost 5 bases, and 12 bases lay in between. CDR3 length equals 13 residues.

This rearrangement joins TRBV30 to TRBJ2-1; the match to TRBD2 covers 12 bases. Germline CDR1 is GTSNPN and CDR2 is SVGIG (reference sequence). The J segment lost 4 bases and the V segment lost 5 bases, leaving 3 bases of the junction unmatched. The CDR3 totals 14 residues. As DNA, the CDR3 is TGTGCCTGGCAGCTAGCGGGAGGGTACAATGAGCAGTTCTTC. Translated, it gives CAWQLAGGYNEQFF.

This chain uses TRBV21-1 with TRBJ2-7; TRBD2, the table's D call, lacks a check against the DNA. TRBV21-1 is termed a pseudogene. The CDR3 sequence is 17 residues long. CDR3 bases: TGTGCCAGCAGCGCTCAGCCTGGTCCGGGACTAGCGGGCGAGCAGTACTTC. This codes for CASSAQPGPGLAGEQYF.

This clone has only a few counts. The chain employs TRBV28 and TRBJ2-1, with 12 nucleotides matching TRBD2. The germline CDR1 and CDR2 sequences are MDHEN and SYDVKM. The CDR3 length is 15 residues. The junction had 4 bases not matched to a gene; V was cut back by 3 bases and J by 7 bases. Written as DNA, the CDR3 is TGTGCCAGCAGTTTTCTAGCGGGAGGGGTAAATGAGCAGTTCTTC. This translates into CASSFLAGGVNEQFF.

This clone was recorded a few times. The J gene is TRBJ2-7, the V gene TRBV30; D is unclear. CDR1 is GTSNPN and CDR2 is SVGIG in the germline V gene (reference sequence). There are 12 residues in the CDR3. V was trimmed by 2 bases and J by 3 bases, leaving 8 bases between them. The CDR3 region is CAWSRRNYEQYF. DNA of the CDR3: TGTGCCTGGAGTAGGAGAAACTACGAGCAGTACTTC.

The table lists this clone with a few counts. The chain carries TRBV9 and TRBJ1-1; a possible D gene is TRBD1 (5 bases). V was shortened by 0 bases and J by 0 bases, with 12 bases between the two germline ends. The CDR3 has 16 amino acids. Germline assignment: CDR1 SGDLS and CDR2 YYNGEE. CDR3 sequence: CASSVGIGVMNTEAFF. The CDR3, as DNA: TGTGCCAGCAGCGTAGGAATAGGGGTTATGAACACTGAAGCTTTCTTT.